This T cell receptor beta chain was recorded in a study of shared clonotypes between healthy human individuals. The data were produced by immunoSEQ multiplex PCR, yet TCRdb's version contains in-frame clones alone and is incomplete. The sample lists approximately 1.4 million clones; approximately 98% were seen once. Germline CDR1 is MNHNY and CDR2 is SVGAGI (reference sequence). The CDR3 is made up of 15 amino acids. The germline V and J ends were trimmed by 6 bases and 6 bases, with 19 bases remaining between them. The chain couples TRBV6-6 to TRBJ2-3, with D perhaps being TRBD1 or TRBD2 (6 bases each). The clonotype originates from a man younger than 40 in good health. Sequencing used naive CD4+ T cells sorted from blood. The subset here: CD45RA+ positively selected. The CDR3 reads CASSLTRGTRDTQYF. In DNA form, the CDR3 reads TGTGCCAGCAGCTTGACTAGGGGGACAAGGGATACGCAGTATTTT.